The text below deals with one T cell receptor beta chain. Its specificity is unknown. Aged about 6 to 90, donors were systemically healthy Caucasians from Russia. Peripheral blood was drawn, approximately 9.7 milliliters per donor. This specimen belongs to a study of blood T cells in healthy people across ages. The study's findings and limits: Significant beta diversity loss was already apparent by age roughly 38, declining roughly linearly.

There are 15 residues in the CDR3. The ends lost 2 bases at V and 2 bases at J; junction bases unmatched: 4. Looked up from germline, CDR1 is MNHEY and CDR2 is SVGEGT. Next came a second PCR, run for about 6 to 12 cycles, which used a sample-barcoded 5' primer along with a J-beta primer mix. TCRdb analysed the 5' RACE reads with MiXCR anew, one entry per CDR3 protein. The sample has roughly 800,000 distinct CDR3 sequences, roughly 60% seen once. Sequenced material: blood. V is TRBV6-2 or TRBV6-3 and J is TRBJ2-3; TRBD2 matches at 7 bases. This receptor was taken from a young man in good health. The CDR3 DNA reads TGTGCCAGCAGTTACGGCCTAGCGGACACAGATACGCAGTATTTT. Translating it yields CASSYGLADTDTQYF.